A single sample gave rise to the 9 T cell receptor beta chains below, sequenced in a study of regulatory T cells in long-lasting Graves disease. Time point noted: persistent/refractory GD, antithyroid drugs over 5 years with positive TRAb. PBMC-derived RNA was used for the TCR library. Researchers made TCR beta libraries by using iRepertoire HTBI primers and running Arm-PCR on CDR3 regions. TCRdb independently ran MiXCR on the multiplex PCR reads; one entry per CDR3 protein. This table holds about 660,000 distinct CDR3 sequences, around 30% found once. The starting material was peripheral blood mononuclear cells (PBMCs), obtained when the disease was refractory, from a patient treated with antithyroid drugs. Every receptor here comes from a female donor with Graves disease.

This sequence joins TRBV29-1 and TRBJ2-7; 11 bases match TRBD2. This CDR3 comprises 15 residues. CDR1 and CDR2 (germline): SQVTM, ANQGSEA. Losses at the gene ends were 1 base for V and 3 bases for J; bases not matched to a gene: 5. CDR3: CSVEGVGTSGYEQYF. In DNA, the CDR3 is TGCAGCGTTGAAGGCGTCGGGACTAGCGGCTACGAGCAGTACTTC.

In nucleotides, the CDR3 is TGTGCCTGGGGTACCGGGACTAGCGGCACAGATACGCAGTATTTT. Translating it yields CAWGTGTSGTDTQYF. The chain combines TRBV30 with TRBJ2-3, with 10 bases aligning to TRBD2. Germline loops: CDR1 GTSNPN, CDR2 SVGIG (reference sequence). This CDR3 comprises 15 residues. Trimming removed 5 bases from V and 1 base from J; junction bases left unmatched: 6.

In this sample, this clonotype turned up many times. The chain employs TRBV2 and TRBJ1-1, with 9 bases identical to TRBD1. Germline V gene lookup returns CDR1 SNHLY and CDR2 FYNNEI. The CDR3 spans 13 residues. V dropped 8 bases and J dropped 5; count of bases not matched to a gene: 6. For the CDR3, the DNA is TGTGCCAGCGCAACAGGGGGCTGGACTGAAGCTTTCTTT. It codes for CASATGGWTEAFF.

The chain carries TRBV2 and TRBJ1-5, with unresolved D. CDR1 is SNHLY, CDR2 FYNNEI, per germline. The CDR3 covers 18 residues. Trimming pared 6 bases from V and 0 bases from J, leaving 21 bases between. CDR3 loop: CASRRTLEGLNSNQPQHF. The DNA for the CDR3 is TGTGCCAGCAGGAGGACCCTGGAGGGCCTCAATAGCAATCAGCCCCAGCATTTT.

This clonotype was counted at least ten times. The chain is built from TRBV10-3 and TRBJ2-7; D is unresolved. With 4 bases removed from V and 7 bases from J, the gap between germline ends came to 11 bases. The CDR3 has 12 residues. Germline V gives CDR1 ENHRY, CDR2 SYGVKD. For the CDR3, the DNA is TGTGCCATCAGTGGAGGCCGGAGTGAGCAGTACTTC. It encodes CAISGGRSEQYF.

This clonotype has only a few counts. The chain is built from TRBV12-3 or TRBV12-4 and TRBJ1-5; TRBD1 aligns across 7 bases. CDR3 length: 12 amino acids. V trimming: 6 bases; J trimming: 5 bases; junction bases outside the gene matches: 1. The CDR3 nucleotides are TGTGCCAGCAGGGGGACAGATCAGCCCCAGCATTTT. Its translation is CASRGTDQPQHF.

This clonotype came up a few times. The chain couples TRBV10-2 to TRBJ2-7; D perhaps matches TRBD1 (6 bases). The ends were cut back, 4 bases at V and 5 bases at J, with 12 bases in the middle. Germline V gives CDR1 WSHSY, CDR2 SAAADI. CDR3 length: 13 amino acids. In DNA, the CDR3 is TGCGCCAGCAGTGCTGACAGGTTGAACGAGCAGTACTTC. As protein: CASSADRLNEQYF.

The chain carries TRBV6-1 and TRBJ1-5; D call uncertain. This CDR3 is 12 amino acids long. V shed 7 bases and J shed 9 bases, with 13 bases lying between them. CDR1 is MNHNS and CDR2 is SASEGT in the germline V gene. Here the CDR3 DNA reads TGTGCCAGCACCAAAGAACCTCTGCCCCAGCATTTT. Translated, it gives CASTKEPLPQHF.

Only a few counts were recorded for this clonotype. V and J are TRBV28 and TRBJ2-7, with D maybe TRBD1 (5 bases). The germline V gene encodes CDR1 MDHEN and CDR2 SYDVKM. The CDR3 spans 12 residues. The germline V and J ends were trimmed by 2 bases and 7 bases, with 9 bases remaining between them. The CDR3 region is CASSLPGREQYF. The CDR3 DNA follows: TGTGCCAGCAGTTTACCAGGGCGTGAGCAGTACTTC.